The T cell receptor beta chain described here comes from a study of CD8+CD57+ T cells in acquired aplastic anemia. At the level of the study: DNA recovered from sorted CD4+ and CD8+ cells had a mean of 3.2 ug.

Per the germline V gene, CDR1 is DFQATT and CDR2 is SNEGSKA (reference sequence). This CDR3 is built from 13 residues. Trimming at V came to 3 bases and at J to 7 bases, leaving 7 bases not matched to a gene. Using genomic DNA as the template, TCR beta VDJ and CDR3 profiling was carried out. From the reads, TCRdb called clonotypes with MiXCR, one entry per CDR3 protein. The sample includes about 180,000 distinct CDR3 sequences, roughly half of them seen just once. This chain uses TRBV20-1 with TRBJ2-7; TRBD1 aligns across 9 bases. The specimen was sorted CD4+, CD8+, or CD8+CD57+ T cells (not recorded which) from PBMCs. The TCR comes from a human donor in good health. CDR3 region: CSASTGGFVEQYF. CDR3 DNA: TGCAGTGCTAGTACAGGGGGCTTCGTAGAGCAGTACTTC.